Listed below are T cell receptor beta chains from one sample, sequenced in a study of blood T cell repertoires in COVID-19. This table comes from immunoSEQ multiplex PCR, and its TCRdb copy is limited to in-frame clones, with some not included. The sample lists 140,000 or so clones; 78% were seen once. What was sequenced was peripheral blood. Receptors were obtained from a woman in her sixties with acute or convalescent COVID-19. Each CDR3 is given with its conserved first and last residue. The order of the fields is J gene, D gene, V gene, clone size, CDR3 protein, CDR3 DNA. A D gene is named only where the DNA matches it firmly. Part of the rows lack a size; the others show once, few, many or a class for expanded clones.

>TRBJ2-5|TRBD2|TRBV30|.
CAWRGLAAEETQYF
TGTGCCTGGAGGGGACTAGCGGCAGAAGAGACCCAGTACTTC
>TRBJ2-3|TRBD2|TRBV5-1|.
CASSFSSGSTDTQYF
TGCGCCAGCAGCTTCTCTAGCGGGAGCACAGATACGCAGTATTTT
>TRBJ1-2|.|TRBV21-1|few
CATGPRGRGSGYTF
TGTGCCACCGGGCCCAGGGGCAGGGGGTCTGGCTACACCTTC
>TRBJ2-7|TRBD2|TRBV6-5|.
CASRSLAGGGEQYF
TGTGCCAGCAGATCCTTAGCGGGAGGGGGAGAGCAGTACTTC
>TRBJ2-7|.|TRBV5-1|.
CASSLGLELVDYEQYF
TGCGCCAGCAGCTTGGGGTTGGAGCTCGTGGACTACGAGCAGTACTTC
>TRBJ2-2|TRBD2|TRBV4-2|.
CASSQDPNSGRTGELFF
TGTGCCAGCAGCCAAGATCCGAATAGCGGGCGCACCGGGGAGCTGTTTTTT
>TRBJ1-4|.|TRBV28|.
CASSLVGPRNEKLFF
TGTGCCAGCAGCCTAGTGGGGCCTCGGAATGAAAAACTGTTTTTT
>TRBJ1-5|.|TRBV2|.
CASSRQGGNQPQHF
TGTGCCAGCAGTAGGCAGGGCGGCAATCAGCCCCAGCATTTT
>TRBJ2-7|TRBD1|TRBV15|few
CATSVGQGSHEQYF
TGTGCCACCAGCGTTGGACAGGGCAGCCACGAGCAGTACTTC
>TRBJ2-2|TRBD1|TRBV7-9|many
CASSSTQGQGAGELFF
TGTGCCAGCAGCTCTACACAGGGTCAGGGGGCCGGGGAGCTGTTTTTT
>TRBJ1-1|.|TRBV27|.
CASSYFRGTEAFF
TGTGCCAGCAGTTATTTCAGGGGAACTGAAGCTTTCTTT
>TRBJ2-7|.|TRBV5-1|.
CASSLATGGIPYEQYF
TGCGCCAGCAGCTTGGCGACAGGTGGAATCCCCTACGAGCAGTACTTC
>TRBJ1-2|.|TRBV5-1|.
CASSEFPRRTATNYGYTF
TGCGCCAGCAGTGAGTTCCCACGGCGGACAGCCACTAACTATGGCTACACCTTC
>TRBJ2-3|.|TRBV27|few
CASSLFLSSTDTQYF
TGTGCCAGCAGTTTATTTCTATCTAGCACAGATACGCAGTATTTT
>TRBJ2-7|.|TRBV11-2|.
CASSNPTRGLYEQYF
TGTGCCAGCAGCAACCCAACCAGAGGGCTTTACGAGCAGTACTTC
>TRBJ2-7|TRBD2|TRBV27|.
CASSPTWASGYYEQYF
TGTGCCAGCAGTCCTACATGGGCTAGCGGCTACTACGAGCAGTACTTC
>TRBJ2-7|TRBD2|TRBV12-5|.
CASGPGTKYEQYF
TGTGCTAGTGGCCCCGGGACTAAGTACGAGCAGTACTTC
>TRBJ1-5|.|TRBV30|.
CAWSEWGYNQPQHF
TGTGCCTGGAGTGAGTGGGGCTACAATCAGCCCCAGCATTTT
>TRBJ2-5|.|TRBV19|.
CASTQTGSTQETQYF
TGTGCCAGTACACAGACAGGTTCCACCCAAGAGACCCAGTACTTC
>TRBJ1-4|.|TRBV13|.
CASSLVLGRSNEKLFF
TGTGCCAGCAGCCTCGTACTGGGGCGGTCTAATGAAAAACTGTTTTTT
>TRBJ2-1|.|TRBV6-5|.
CASSSAGYNEQFF
TGTGCCAGCAGCTCAGCGGGCTACAATGAGCAGTTCTTC
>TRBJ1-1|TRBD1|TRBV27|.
CASRARQGLARAFF
TGTGCCAGCAGGGCAAGACAGGGGTTGGCTCGTGCTTTCTTT
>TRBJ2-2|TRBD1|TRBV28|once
CASRQGSGELFF
TGTGCTAGCAGACAGGGGTCCGGGGAGCTGTTTTTT
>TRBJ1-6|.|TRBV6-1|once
CASSERSRVSGPLHF
TGTGCCAGCAGTGAGAGGAGCAGGGTTTCAGGGCCCCTCCACTTT
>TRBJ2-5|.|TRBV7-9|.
CASSVTTGKETQYF
TGTGCCAGCAGCGTTACTACAGGGAAAGAGACCCAGTACTTC
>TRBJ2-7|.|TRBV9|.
CASSVERDPSEQYF
TGTGCCAGCAGCGTAGAACGGGATCCCTCAGAGCAGTACTTC
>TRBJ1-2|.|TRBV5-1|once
CASGGADYGYTF
TGCGCCAGCGGAGGGGCAGACTATGGCTACACCTTC
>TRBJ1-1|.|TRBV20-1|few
CSASQGTLNTEAFF
TGCAGTGCTAGTCAGGGAACCCTGAACACTGAAGCTTTCTTT
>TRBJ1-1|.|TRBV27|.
CASSSGLGANEAFF
TGTGCCAGCAGTTCCGGATTGGGGGCGAATGAAGCTTTCTTT
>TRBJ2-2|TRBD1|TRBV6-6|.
CASSFSRVGQGVNTGELFF
TGTGCCAGCAGCTTCAGCAGAGTCGGACAGGGAGTGAACACCGGGGAGCTGTTTTTT